These 17 T cell receptor beta chains were all obtained from the same sample, sequenced in a study of cytomegalovirus exposure and HLA in healthy donors. Primers for the PCR totalled 60 Vbeta and 13 Jbeta. Here immunoSEQ multiplex PCR was the method, and the copy in TCRdb shows in-frame clones only, minus some. In the table there are 150,000 to 200,000 clones, approximately 76% of which are singletons. The specimen sequenced was PBMCs. These TCRs come from a female donor in good health and CMV-seronegative.

Notes on this clone: One end of the junction fails to match germline, which may point to a read error. The genes are TRBV10-3 and TRBJ1-2; 11 nucleotides agree with TRBD1. This CDR3 region has 16 residues. From germline, CDR1 is ENHRY and CDR2 SYGVKD. CDR3 amino acids: CAISEGQGASGYGYIF. The CDR3, as DNA: TGTGCCATCAGTGAGGGACAGGGGGCCAGCGGCTATGGCTACATCTTC.

The CDR3 nucleotides read TGTGCCAGCAGCTGGGGACTTCAAGCTTTCTTT. Its protein is CASSWGLQAFF. V gene TRBV7-9 combines with J gene TRBJ1-1; tentatively, D is TRBD1 (5 bases). V was clipped by 4 bases and J by 9 bases, with 9 bases between them. In germline, CDR1 is SEHNR, CDR2 FQNEAQ (reference sequence). This CDR3 is 11 amino acids long.

CDR3 sequence: CASRSGHSFNYGYTF. The CDR3 bases are TGTGCAAGTCGCTCGGGACACTCTTTTAACTATGGCTACACCTTC. The chain is built from TRBV12-2 and TRBJ1-2; the table calls TRBD1, which could not be checked here. TRBV12-2 is listed as a pseudogene. The CDR3 runs to 15 residues.

The sample holds one count of this clone. The gene calls are TRBV30 and TRBJ2-5, with 8 positions matching TRBD1. The DNA matches TRBJ2-7 better at its end, which makes the J call doubtful. The CDR3 spans 14 residues. The germline CDR1 and CDR2 sequences are GTSNPN and SVGIG (reference sequence). CDR3 in amino acids: CAWSIRQGSYEQYF. The CDR3 region has the DNA TGTGCCTGGAGTATACGACAGGGGTCCTACGAGCAGTACTTC.

The chain is built from TRBV7-7 and TRBJ2-7; D is perhaps TRBD1 (6 bases). CDR1 and CDR2 from the germline V gene are SSHAT and FNYEAQ (reference sequence). The length of the CDR3 is 15 residues. V lost 5 bases and J lost 5, with 19 bases in between. The CDR3: CASSRHIGQSNEQYF. In DNA, the CDR3 is TGTGCCAGCAGCCGACACATAGGACAGTCCAACGAGCAGTACTTC.

The rearrangement joins TRBV4-1 to TRBJ2-4; D gene uncertain. CDR1 MGHRA and CDR2 YSYEKL come from the germline V gene. This CDR3 has 13 amino acids. Deletions cut 1 base from V and 8 bases from J, with 9 bases between. The CDR3 reads CASSQGRGDIQYF. As DNA, the CDR3 is TGCGCCAGCAGCCAAGGGCGTGGAGACATTCAGTACTTC.

The chain has TRBV13 and TRBJ2-7, with 8 bases lining up with TRBD2. V dropped 3 bases and J dropped 2; count of bases not matched to a gene: 6. CDR3 size: 15 residues. Germline V lookup: CDR1 PRHDT, CDR2 FYEKMQ (reference sequence). The CDR3 coding sequence is TGTGCCAGCAGCTTTGGCGGGGGGACCCCCTACGAGCAGTACTTC. It translates to CASSFGGGTPYEQYF.

In nucleotides, the CDR3 is TGTGCCAGTAGTATGACCGGAGGGAGCTCCTACAATGAGCAGTTCTTC. Translation gives CASSMTGGSSYNEQFF. V is TRBV19 and J is TRBJ2-1, with D perhaps TRBD2 (6 bases). Germline V gene sequence: CDR1 LNHDA, CDR2 SQIVND (reference sequence). The ends were cut back, 3 bases at V and 0 bases at J, with 12 bases in the middle. This CDR3 is 16 amino acids long.

The V call is TRBV9, the J call TRBJ2-1, with TRBD1 as a possible D gene (7 bases). The CDR3 is 15 residues long. The V end was cut by 0 bases, the J end by 5 bases, with 12 bases between. CDR1 and CDR2 (germline): SGDLS, YYNGEE. As DNA, the CDR3 is TGTGCCAGCAGCGTAGGCGGGACAGCGAACAATGAGCAGTTCTTC. Amino acid sequence: CASSVGGTANNEQFF.

This chain uses TRBV19 with TRBJ1-2; 7 nucleotides agree with TRBD1. Germline CDR1 LNHDA, CDR2 SQIVND (reference sequence). The ends lost 0 bases at V and 5 bases at J; junction bases unmatched: 0. This CDR3 spans 13 amino acids. CDR3 in DNA: TGTGCCAGTAGTATAGAACAGGGGTATGGCTACACCTTC. Protein: CASSIEQGYGYTF.

This clone showed up just a few times. This rearrangement joins TRBV2 to TRBJ1-4; 8 bases are a match to TRBD1. Germline V gives CDR1 SNHLY, CDR2 FYNNEI. J was trimmed by 0 bases and V by 8 bases; bases with no gene match: 11. The CDR3 runs 17 residues. CDR3 sequence (DNA): TGTGCCAGCCGGACAGGGCAGTCCCTAGCAACTAATGAAAAACTGTTTTTT. It codes for CASRTGQSLATNEKLFF.

This clone came up once. The J gene is TRBJ2-1, the V gene TRBV5-1, with TRBD2 matching 8 bases. V dropped 0 bases and J dropped 7; count of bases not matched to a gene: 12. Germline CDR1 SGHRS, CDR2 YFSETQ. This CDR3 region has 17 residues. The CDR3: CASSLGVGAGAKNEQFF. Here the CDR3 DNA reads TGCGCCAGCAGCTTGGGGGTAGGAGCGGGAGCTAAGAATGAGCAGTTCTTC.

This chain connects TRBV6-1 to TRBJ2-3, with TRBD2 as a possible D gene (6 bases). CDR1 and CDR2 (germline): MNHNS, SASEGT. CDR3 length equals 15 residues. V dropped 0 bases and J dropped 3 bases, with 10 bases sitting between them. The CDR3 here is CASSEAGGGTDTQYF. The CDR3 DNA reads as TGTGCCAGCAGTGAAGCGGGAGGTGGGACAGATACGCAGTATTTT.

The gene calls are TRBV15 and TRBJ1-1, with 7 positions matching TRBD1. The CDR3 is 16 residues long. Germline CDR1 and CDR2: LNHNV and YYDKDF (reference sequence). Trimming cost V 2 bases and J 3 bases; bases outside gene matches: 9. CDR3 sequence: CATSRLRGRGDTEAFF. CDR3 nucleotide sequence: TGTGCCACCAGCAGACTCCGGGGCAGGGGGGACACTGAAGCTTTCTTT.

There are a few counts of this clone. This rearrangement joins TRBV29-1 to TRBJ1-2; 12 nucleotides align to TRBD1. CDR3 length: 16 residues. The V segment lost 7 bases and the J segment 2 bases; nucleotides outside the gene matches: 11. Germline CDR1 is SQVTM and CDR2 is ANQGSEA. CDR3 sequence: CSAGGTGGSLNYGYTF. The CDR3 DNA sequence: TGCAGCGCTGGGGGGACAGGGGGCTCTTTAAACTATGGCTACACCTTC.

This rearrangement joins TRBV28 to TRBJ2-3; 8 bases are shared with TRBD2. The V gene's germline CDR1 is MDHEN and CDR2 SYDVKM. V was clipped by 5 bases and J by 3 bases; unmatched bases: 10. The CDR3 sequence is 16 residues long. In DNA, the CDR3 is TGTGCCAGCAGTCCCCCCCGCAGCGGGAGAACAGATACGCAGTATTTT. It specifies CASSPPRSGRTDTQYF.

The chain is built from TRBV19 and TRBJ1-4; a weak D match, TRBD1 (5 bases). V lost 4 bases, J lost 2 bases, and 8 bases lay in between. Germline CDR1 reads LNHDA; CDR2 reads SQIVND (reference sequence). CDR3 length equals 14 residues. The CDR3 protein is CASSTGLTNEKLFF. DNA of the CDR3: TGTGCCAGTAGTACAGGGCTGACTAATGAAAAACTGTTTTTT.